This TCR beta chain was profiled in a study of CD8 T cells in ankylosing spondylitis. Study conclusions and caveats: Characteristic, it appeared, of ankylosing spondylitis blood was a TCR beta motif of roughly 8 highly homologous variants. Clones linked to disease, bearing a CD8+ phenotype, were relatively rare in peripheral blood. Existing reports had already noted some motif variants in reactive arthritis synovial fluid and blood. Disease-linked clones were reportedly significantly enriched in matched ankylosing spondylitis synovial fluid.

V was pared by 3 bases and J by 3 bases, with 3 bases of the junction left unmatched. CDR3 length: 15 amino acids. Germline V lookup: CDR1 SGHRS, CDR2 YFSETQ. A quantitative 5'-RACE method, one with molecular barcodes, was used to make TCR beta libraries. TCRdb itself ran the 5' RACE reads through MiXCR, one entry per CDR3 protein. The sample holds about 840,000 distinct CDR3 sequences, approximately 12% seen once. This clonotype was seen only a few times. What it binds is not known. Sample: blood, either unsorted or a sorted T cell fraction (not recorded which). The receptor was isolated from a male donor with ankylosing spondylitis. V is TRBV5-1 and J is TRBJ2-3, with TRBD1 matching 11 bases. The CDR3 DNA sequence: TGCGCCAGCAGCTCCGGACAGGGGGCTACAGATACGCAGTATTTT. Translating it yields CASSSGQGATDTQYF.